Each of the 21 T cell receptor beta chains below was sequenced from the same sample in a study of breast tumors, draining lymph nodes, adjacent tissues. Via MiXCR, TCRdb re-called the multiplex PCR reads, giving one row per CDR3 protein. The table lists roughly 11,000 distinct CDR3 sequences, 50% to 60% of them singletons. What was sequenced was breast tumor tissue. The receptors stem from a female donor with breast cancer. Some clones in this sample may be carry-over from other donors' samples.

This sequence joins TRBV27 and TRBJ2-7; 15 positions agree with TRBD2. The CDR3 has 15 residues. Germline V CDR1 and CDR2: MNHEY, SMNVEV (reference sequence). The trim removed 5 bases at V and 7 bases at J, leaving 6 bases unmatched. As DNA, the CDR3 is TGTGCCAGCAGTGCCGGGACTAGCGGGAGGATAGAGCAGTACTTC. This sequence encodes CASSAGTSGRIEQYF.

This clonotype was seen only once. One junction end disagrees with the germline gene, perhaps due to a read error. The CDR3 nucleotides read TGTGCCGGCAGTCGGAACAGGGGGGGCACTGAAGCTTTCTTT. It specifies CAGSRNRGGTEAFF. The gene calls are TRBV6-2 or TRBV6-3 and TRBJ1-1; 8 bases match TRBD1. The CDR3 sequence is 14 residues long. Germline V gene data show CDR1 as MNHEY and CDR2 as SVGEGT.

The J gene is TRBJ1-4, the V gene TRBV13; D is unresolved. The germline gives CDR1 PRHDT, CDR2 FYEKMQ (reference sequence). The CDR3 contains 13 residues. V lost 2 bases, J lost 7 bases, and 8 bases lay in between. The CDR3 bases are TGTGCCAGCAGCTTATCCCGGGGTGAAAAACTGTTTTTT. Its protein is CASSLSRGEKLFF. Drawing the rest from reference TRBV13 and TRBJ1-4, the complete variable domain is AAGVIQSPRHLIKEKRETATLKCYPIPRHDTVYWYQQGPGQDPQFLISFYEKMQSDKGSIPDRFSAQQFSDYHSELNMSSLELGDSALYFCASSLSRGEKLFFGSGTQLSVL.

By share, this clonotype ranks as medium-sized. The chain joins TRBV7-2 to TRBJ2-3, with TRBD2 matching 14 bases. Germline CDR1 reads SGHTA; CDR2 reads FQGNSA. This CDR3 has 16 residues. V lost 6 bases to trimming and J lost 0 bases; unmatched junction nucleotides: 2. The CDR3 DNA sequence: TGTGCCAGCAGTCGACTAGCGGGGGGGAGCACAGATACGCAGTATTTT. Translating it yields CASSRLAGGSTDTQYF.

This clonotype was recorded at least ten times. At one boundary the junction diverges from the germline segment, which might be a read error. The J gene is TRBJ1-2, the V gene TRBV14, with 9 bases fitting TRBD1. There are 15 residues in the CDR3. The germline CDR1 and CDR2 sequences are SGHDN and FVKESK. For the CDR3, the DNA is TGTGCCAGCAGCCACGTGGGACAGGGCTACTATGGCTCCACCTTC. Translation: CASSHVGQGYYGSTF.

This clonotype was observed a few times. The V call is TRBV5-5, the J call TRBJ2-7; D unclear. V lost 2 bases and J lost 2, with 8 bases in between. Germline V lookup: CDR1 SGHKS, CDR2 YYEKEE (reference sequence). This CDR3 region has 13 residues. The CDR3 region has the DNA TGTGCCAGCAGCTTCCGAGTTACCTACGAGCAGTACTTC. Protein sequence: CASSFRVTYEQYF.

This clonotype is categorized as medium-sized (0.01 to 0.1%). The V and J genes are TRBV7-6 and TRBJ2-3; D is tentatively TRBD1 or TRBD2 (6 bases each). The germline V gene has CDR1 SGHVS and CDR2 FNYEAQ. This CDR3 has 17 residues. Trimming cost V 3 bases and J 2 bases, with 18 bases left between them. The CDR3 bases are TGTGCCAGCAGCTTCCGGGGGCACTCCCAGTCCACAGATACGCAGTATTTT. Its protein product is CASSFRGHSQSTDTQYF.

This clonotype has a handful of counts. The CDR3 reads CASSDEGYTQYF. The DNA of the CDR3 is TGTGCCAGCAGTGATGAGGGGTATACGCAGTATTTT. The chain couples TRBV27 to TRBJ2-3, with D perhaps matching TRBD1 or TRBD2 (5 bases each). The CDR3 covers 12 residues. Germline loops: CDR1 MNHEY, CDR2 SMNVEV (reference sequence). V lost 5 bases to trimming and J lost 7 bases, with 10 bases between them.

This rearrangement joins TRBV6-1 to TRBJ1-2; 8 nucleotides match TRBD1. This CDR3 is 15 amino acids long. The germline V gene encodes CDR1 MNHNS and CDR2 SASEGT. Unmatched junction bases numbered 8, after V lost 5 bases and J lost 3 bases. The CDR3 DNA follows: TGTGCCAGCAGTAAGGACAGGGCAGTAGACTATGGCTACACCTTC. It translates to CASSKDRAVDYGYTF.

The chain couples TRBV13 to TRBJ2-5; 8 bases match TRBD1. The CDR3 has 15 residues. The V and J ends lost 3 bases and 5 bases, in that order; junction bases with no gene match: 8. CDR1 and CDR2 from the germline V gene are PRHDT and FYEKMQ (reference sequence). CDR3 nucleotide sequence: TGTGCCAGCAGCTTCCGCAGACAGGGGACGGAGACCCAGTACTTC. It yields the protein CASSFRRQGTETQYF.

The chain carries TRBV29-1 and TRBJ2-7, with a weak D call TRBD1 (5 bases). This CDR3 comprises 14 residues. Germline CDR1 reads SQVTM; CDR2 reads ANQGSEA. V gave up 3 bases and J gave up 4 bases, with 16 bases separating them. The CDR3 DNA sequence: TGCAGCGTTGAGGAAGGGGCCCAGCCTTACGAGCAGTACTTC. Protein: CSVEEGAQPYEQYF.

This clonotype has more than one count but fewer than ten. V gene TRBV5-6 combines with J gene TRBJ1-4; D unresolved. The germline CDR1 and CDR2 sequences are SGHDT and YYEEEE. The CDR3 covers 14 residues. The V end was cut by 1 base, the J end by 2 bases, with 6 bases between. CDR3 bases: TGTGCCAGCAGCTTGTTTCAGACTAATGAAAAACTGTTTTTT. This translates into CASSLFQTNEKLFF.

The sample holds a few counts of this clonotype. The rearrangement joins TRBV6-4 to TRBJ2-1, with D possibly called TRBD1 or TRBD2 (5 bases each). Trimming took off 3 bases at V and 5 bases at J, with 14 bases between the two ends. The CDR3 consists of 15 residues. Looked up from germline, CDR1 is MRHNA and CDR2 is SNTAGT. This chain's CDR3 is CASSEGTGPNNEQFF. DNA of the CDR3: TGTGCCAGCAGTGAGGGGACCGGACCAAACAATGAGCAGTTCTTC.

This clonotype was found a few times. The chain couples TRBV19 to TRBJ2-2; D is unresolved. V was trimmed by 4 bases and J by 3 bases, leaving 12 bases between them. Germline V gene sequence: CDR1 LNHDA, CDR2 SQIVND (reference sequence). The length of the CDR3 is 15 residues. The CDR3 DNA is TGTGCCAGTAGTAGCCTATCTAGTCACACCGGGGAGCTGTTTTTT. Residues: CASSSLSSHTGELFF.

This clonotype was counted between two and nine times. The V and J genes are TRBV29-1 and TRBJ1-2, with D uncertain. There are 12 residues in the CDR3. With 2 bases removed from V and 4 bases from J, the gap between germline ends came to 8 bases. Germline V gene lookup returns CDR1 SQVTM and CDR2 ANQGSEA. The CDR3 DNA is TGCAGCGTTGAAAGAGGGCCCTATGGCTACACCTTC. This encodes CSVERGPYGYTF. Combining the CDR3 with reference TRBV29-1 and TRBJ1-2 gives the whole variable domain SAVISQKPSRDICQRGTSLTIQCQVDSQVTMMFWYRQQPGQSLTLIATANQGSEATYESGFVIDKFPISRPNLTFSTLTVSNMSPEDSSIYLCSVERGPYGYTFGSGTRLTVV.

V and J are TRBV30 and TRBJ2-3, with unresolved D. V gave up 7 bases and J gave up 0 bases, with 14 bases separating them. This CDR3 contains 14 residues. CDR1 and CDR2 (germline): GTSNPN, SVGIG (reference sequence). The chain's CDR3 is CASPLGGSTDTQYF. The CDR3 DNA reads TGTGCCTCCCCCCTCGGCGGTAGCACAGATACGCAGTATTTT.

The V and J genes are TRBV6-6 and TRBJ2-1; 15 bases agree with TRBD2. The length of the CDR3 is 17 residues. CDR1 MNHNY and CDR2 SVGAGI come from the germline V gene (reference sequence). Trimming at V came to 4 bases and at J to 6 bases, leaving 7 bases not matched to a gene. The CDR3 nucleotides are TGTGCCAGCAGTTCCAGGACTAGCGGGGGGGCCAGCAATGAGCAGTTCTTC. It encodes CASSSRTSGGASNEQFF.

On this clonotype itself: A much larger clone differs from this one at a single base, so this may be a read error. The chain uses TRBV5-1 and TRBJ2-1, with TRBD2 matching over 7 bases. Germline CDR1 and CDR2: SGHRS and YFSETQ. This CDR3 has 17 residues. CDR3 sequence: CASSFEPAAGLGDERFF. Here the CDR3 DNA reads TGCGCCAGCAGCTTTGAGCCTGCAGCGGGATTGGGGGATGAGCGGTTCTTC.

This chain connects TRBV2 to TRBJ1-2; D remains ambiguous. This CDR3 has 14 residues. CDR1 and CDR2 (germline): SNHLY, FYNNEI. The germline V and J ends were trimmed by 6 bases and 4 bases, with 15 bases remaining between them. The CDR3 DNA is TGTGCCAGCAGCCCCGACCGGCATCTCTATGGCTACACCTTC. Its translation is CASSPDRHLYGYTF.

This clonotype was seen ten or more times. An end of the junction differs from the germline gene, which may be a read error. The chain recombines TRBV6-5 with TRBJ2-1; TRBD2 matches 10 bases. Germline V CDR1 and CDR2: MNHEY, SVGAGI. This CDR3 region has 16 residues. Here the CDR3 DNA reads TGTGCCAGCAGTCACTCAGCGGGGGGGGACCACAATGAGCAGTTCTTC. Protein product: CASSHSAGGDHNEQFF.

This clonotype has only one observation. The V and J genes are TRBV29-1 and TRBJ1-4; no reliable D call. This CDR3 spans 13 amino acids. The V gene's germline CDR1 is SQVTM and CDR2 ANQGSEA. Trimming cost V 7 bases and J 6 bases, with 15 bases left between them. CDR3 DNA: TGCAGCGCCCTAGGCCCAGGTTATGAAAAACTGTTTTTT. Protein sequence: CSALGPGYEKLFF.